These 27 T cell receptor beta chains came from one sample sequenced in a study of shared clonotypes between healthy human individuals. Profiled with immunoSEQ multiplex PCR; TCRdb holds only in-frame clones, not every one. Of about 2 million clones detected, 85% to 95% appear once; the ten largest clones hold more than 0.1%. Sequences were obtained from naive CD4+ T cells sorted from blood. Subset denoted: CD45RA+ positively selected. These receptors were collected from a man aged 18 to 29 in good health.

This chain links TRBV30 with TRBJ1-3; unclear D gene. V lost 5 bases, J lost 4 bases, and 9 bases lay in between. The CDR3 spans 12 residues. Germline V lookup: CDR1 GTSNPN, CDR2 SVGIG (reference sequence). The CDR3 reads CAWGPKGNTIYF. The CDR3 coding sequence is TGTGCCTGGGGACCGAAGGGAAACACCATATATTTT.

This chain uses TRBV2 with TRBJ2-4, with 7 bases that match TRBD1. This CDR3 is built from 13 residues. Germline V gene sequence: CDR1 SNHLY, CDR2 FYNNEI. V gave up 8 bases and J gave up 7 bases; unmatched junction bases: 8. The CDR3 DNA reads TGTGCCAGCTCAAACGACAGGGTTAACATTCAGTACTTC. Amino acid sequence: CASSNDRVNIQYF.

J is TRBJ2-7 and V is TRBV5-1; D unresolved. This CDR3 region has 15 residues. The V gene's germline CDR1 is SGHRS and CDR2 YFSETQ. The ends were cut back, 4 bases at V and 0 bases at J, with 14 bases in the middle. The chain's CDR3 is CASSPTSFSSYEQYF. CDR3 DNA sequence: TGCGCCAGCAGCCCTACTTCGTTTAGCTCCTACGAGCAGTACTTC.

The V gene is TRBV29-1, the J gene TRBJ2-1; maybe TRBD1 (6 bases). Trimming left V 7 bases short and J 1 base short, with 17 bases between. Germline loops: CDR1 SQVTM, CDR2 ANQGSEA. There are 15 residues in the CDR3. Written as DNA, the CDR3 is TGCAGCGCCGACAGGCAAGACCCTTCCTACAATGAGCAGTTCTTC. Translation: CSADRQDPSYNEQFF.

Written as DNA, the CDR3 is TGTGCCAGCAAACAGGGGGCCGGTGAAAAACTGTTTTTT. Residues: CASKQGAGEKLFF. The chain employs TRBV19 and TRBJ1-4; 9 nucleotides match TRBD1. The CDR3 length is 13 residues. Germline V lookup: CDR1 LNHDA, CDR2 SQIVND (reference sequence). Trimming cost V 9 bases and J 7 bases; bases outside gene matches: 6.

This chain joins TRBV6-5 and TRBJ2-7; D call uncertain. V shed 7 bases and J shed 0 bases, with 7 bases lying between them. CDR1 is MNHEY, CDR2 SVGAGI, per germline. The CDR3 totals 12 residues. CDR3 amino acids: CASTKDSYEQYF. In DNA form, the CDR3 reads TGTGCCAGCACCAAGGACTCCTACGAGCAGTACTTC.

The chain employs TRBV6-1 and TRBJ2-3; TRBD2 aligns across 14 bases. CDR1 and CDR2 (germline): MNHNS, SASEGT. V shed 1 base, J shed 0 bases, and the junction held 3 bases outside the gene matches. The CDR3 totals 18 residues. The CDR3 is CASSEGGTSGSSTDTQYF. As DNA, the CDR3 is TGTGCCAGCAGTGAAGGGGGGACTAGCGGGAGCAGCACAGATACGCAGTATTTT.

The chain couples TRBV5-1 to TRBJ2-5, with 10 bases lining up with TRBD2. J gave up 2 bases and V 0 bases, and 4 bases lay outside the gene matches. Per germline, CDR1 SGHRS and CDR2 YFSETQ. CDR3 length: 16 residues. DNA of the CDR3: TGCGCCAGCAGCTTGGGAGTTAGCGGGGGGCAAGAGACCCAGTACTTC. The encoded protein is CASSLGVSGGQETQYF.

The chain recombines TRBV6-5 with TRBJ2-7; TRBD1 might be the D (5 bases). The CDR3 contains 15 residues. The V end was cut by 0 bases, the J end by 2 bases, with 11 bases between. The germline CDR1 and CDR2 sequences are MNHEY and SVGAGI. The CDR3 here is CASSYSGVLAYEQYF. The DNA of the CDR3 is TGTGCCAGCAGTTACTCAGGGGTTCTGGCCTACGAGCAGTACTTC.

The chain combines TRBV5-4 with TRBJ2-1; 9 bases align to TRBD1. The CDR3 length is 13 residues. The germline CDR1 and CDR2 sequences are SGHNT and YYREEE (reference sequence). J gave up 9 bases and V 5 bases, and 6 bases lay outside the gene matches. This chain's CDR3 is CASSWDREGEQFF. CDR3 bases: TGTGCCAGCAGTTGGGACAGGGAAGGTGAGCAGTTCTTC.

This clone has just one count. The chain recombines TRBV7-2 with TRBJ2-2, with D uncertain. Trimming left V 3 bases short and J 6 bases short, with 14 bases between. CDR1 is SGHTA, CDR2 FQGNSA, per germline. CDR3 length equals 15 residues. The CDR3 spells CASSFSGPTSGELFF. Written as DNA, the CDR3 is TGTGCCAGCAGCTTCTCTGGCCCCACATCCGGGGAGCTGTTTTTT.

The chain combines TRBV27 with TRBJ2-7, with unresolved D. The CDR3 has 16 amino acids. Looked up from germline, CDR1 is MNHEY and CDR2 is SMNVEV (reference sequence). V was clipped by 5 bases and J by 2 bases, with 19 bases between them. The CDR3 spells CASSPGELTATYEQYF. The CDR3 DNA reads as TGTGCCAGCAGTCCCGGAGAATTGACGGCTACCTACGAGCAGTACTTC.

To note about this clone: Within the sample, other DNA sequences also encode this same CDR3. The chain uses TRBV29-1 and TRBJ2-3; D tentatively reads TRBD1 or TRBD2 (5 bases each). Germline V gives CDR1 SQVTM, CDR2 ANQGSEA. V shed 5 bases and J shed 0 bases, with 6 bases lying between them. CDR3 length: 12 residues. The CDR3 loop is CSVRDSTDTQYF. Here the CDR3 DNA reads TGCAGCGTTCGGGACAGCACAGATACGCAGTATTTT.

The V and J genes are TRBV4-1 and TRBJ1-5, with 11 bases lining up with TRBD1. The V gene end was trimmed by 1 base and the J gene end by 7 bases; junction bases not matched to a gene: 9. This CDR3 is built from 17 residues. The germline gives CDR1 MGHRA, CDR2 YSYEKL. The CDR3 bases are TGCGCCAGCAGCCAAGGAGGGACAGGGGGATCTTGGCAGCCCCAGCATTTT. Its translation: CASSQGGTGGSWQPQHF.

The chain links TRBV18 to TRBJ2-7; 8 nucleotides align to TRBD2. V shed 4 bases and J 3 bases; nucleotides not matched to a gene: 2. The CDR3 contains 13 residues. Germline V CDR1 and CDR2: KGHSH, LQKENI. The CDR3 sequence: CASSQTSDYEQYF. Here the CDR3 DNA reads TGTGCCAGCTCACAGACTAGCGACTACGAGCAGTACTTC.

This rearrangement joins TRBV6-5 to TRBJ1-1; 8 bases map to TRBD1. V shed 1 base and J 0 bases; nucleotides not matched to a gene: 4. The CDR3 runs to 16 residues. Germline V gene lookup returns CDR1 MNHEY and CDR2 SVGAGI. The CDR3 nucleotides are TGTGCCAGCAGTTACTTAGACAGGGGCATGAACACTGAAGCTTTCTTT. Its protein product is CASSYLDRGMNTEAFF.

In regard to this clone: One end of the junction fails to match germline, which may point to a read error. This chain uses TRBV7-2 with TRBJ2-3; TRBD2 aligns across 10 bases. Germline CDR1 reads SGHTA; CDR2 reads FQGNSA. The CDR3 contains 12 residues. As DNA, the CDR3 is TGTGCCAGCAGACCCAGTGGGCTAGCGGGGGTGTTT. It encodes CASRPSGLAGVF.

The V and J genes are TRBV7-9 and TRBJ2-7, with a tentative D call TRBD2 (6 bases). The CDR3 is 14 amino acids. CDR1 SEHNR and CDR2 FQNEAQ come from the germline V gene (reference sequence). The V gene lost 5 bases and the J gene lost 6 bases, with 17 bases spanning the gap. CDR3 residues: CASSDGLLQSEQYF. The DNA of the CDR3 is TGTGCCAGCAGCGACGGACTACTTCAGTCCGAGCAGTACTTC.

The gene calls are TRBV6-1 and TRBJ2-7; no clear D gene. Germline V lookup: CDR1 MNHNS, CDR2 SASEGT. Trimming cost V 3 bases and J 6 bases, with 9 bases left between them. The CDR3 spans 12 residues. CDR3 residues: CASSDFGGEQYF. The CDR3 DNA is TGTGCCAGCAGTGACTTTGGCGGCGAGCAGTACTTC.

The rearrangement uses TRBV19 and TRBJ2-3; 7 nucleotides line up with TRBD1. From germline, CDR1 is LNHDA and CDR2 SQIVND (reference sequence). Trimming took 5 bases from V and 6 from J; bases not matched to a gene: 11. The CDR3 spans 15 residues. The CDR3: CASSDPGQRKDTQYF. The CDR3 DNA is TGTGCCAGTAGTGATCCGGGACAGCGCAAGGATACGCAGTATTTT.

Details on this clone: This sample also contains other DNA sequences that code for the same CDR3. This chain joins TRBV2 and TRBJ1-2; possibly TRBD1 for D (6 bases). V was cut by 6 bases and J by 2 bases, with 10 bases left in between. Germline V gives CDR1 SNHLY, CDR2 FYNNEI. The CDR3 has 13 residues. Here the CDR3 reads CASRTGGNYGYTF. CDR3 nucleotide sequence: TGTGCCAGCAGGACAGGCGGCAACTATGGCTACACCTTC.

About this clone itself: Distinct nucleotide sequences in the sample also encode this CDR3. The chain recombines TRBV2 with TRBJ1-3; the match to TRBD1 covers 9 bases. Germline V CDR1 and CDR2: SNHLY, FYNNEI. This CDR3 comprises 15 residues. Trimming at V came to 6 bases and at J to 0 bases, leaving 3 bases not matched to a gene. The CDR3 spells CASSRTGDSGNTIYF. CDR3 sequence (DNA): TGTGCCAGCAGCCGGACAGGGGACTCTGGAAACACCATATATTTT.

The chain recombines TRBV9 with TRBJ2-1, with 7 bases that match TRBD1. With V trimmed by 0 bases and J by 8 bases, 5 bases remained unmatched. The CDR3 is 14 amino acids. Germline V gene sequence: CDR1 SGDLS, CDR2 YYNGEE. Written as DNA, the CDR3 is TGTGCCAGCAGCGTAGACAGGGGACGAGATGAGCAGTTCTTC. It codes for CASSVDRGRDEQFF.

This clone was detected only once. The V gene is TRBV6-1, the J gene TRBJ1-2; D is uncertain. The CDR3 totals 14 residues. V was cut by 1 base and J by 4 bases, with 10 bases left in between. Per the germline V gene, CDR1 is MNHNS and CDR2 is SASEGT. DNA of the CDR3: TGTGCCAGCAGTGAAGACTATCTAGGCTATGGCTACACCTTC. This gives the protein CASSEDYLGYGYTF.

The chain joins TRBV11-2 to TRBJ2-1; D uncertain. The CDR3 is 18 amino acids. Germline V gene sequence: CDR1 SGHAT, CDR2 FQNNGV. Trimming shortened V by 5 bases and J by 0 bases, and 20 bases separated the two germline ends. The CDR3 nucleotides are TGTGCCAGCAGCCCCCGCCCCCGACTTCAAAGCTCCTACAATGAGCAGTTCTTC. Protein: CASSPRPRLQSSYNEQFF.

A word on this clone: Other DNA sequences within the sample encode an identical CDR3. The chain links TRBV18 to TRBJ1-1; D not resolved. The germline CDR1 and CDR2 sequences are KGHSH and LQKENI. The CDR3 is 13 residues long. V was pared by 2 bases and J by 6 bases, with 10 bases between. The CDR3 region is CASSPGKGPEAFF. CDR3 DNA sequence: TGTGCCAGCTCACCAGGTAAGGGCCCTGAAGCTTTCTTT.

The chain joins TRBV5-4 to TRBJ2-7; TRBD1 might be the D (6 bases). Germline CDR1 is SGHNT and CDR2 is YYREEE (reference sequence). The CDR3 covers 14 residues. Trimming removed 7 bases at V and 2 bases at J, with 16 bases between. The CDR3 DNA sequence: TGTGCCAGCGGGCGGAGCAGGGGCCCCTACGAGCAGTACTTC. Its protein is CASGRSRGPYEQYF.